This T cell receptor (beta chain) derives from a study of CD4 T cells in relation to SARS-CoV-2 and coronaviruses. For the study at large: Convalescent patients had median age roughly 37 years, range roughly 20 to 80.

Sorted naive or memory CD4+ cells met CEF peptides for over 8 days. The CDR3 is 13 amino acids. The V gene's germline CDR1 is SQVTM and CDR2 ANQGSEA. V was pared by 8 bases and J by 5 bases, with 17 bases between. Sequencing used immunoSEQ multiplex PCR; TCRdb keeps in-frame clones, though not all of them. Here the sample spans 30,000 to 40,000 clones, around four fifths being singletons. With respect to this clone: The antigen is not known.

Sequencing input: memory CD4+ T cells from PBMCs, cultured in vitro. The receptor comes from an adult with COVID-19. The chain employs TRBV29-1 and TRBJ2-3, with D possibly being TRBD1 or TRBD2 (5 bases each). CDR3 sequence reads: CSTRGDAGDTQYF. The CDR3 nucleotides are TGCAGCACCCGTGGGGACGCGGGAGATACGCAGTATTTT.